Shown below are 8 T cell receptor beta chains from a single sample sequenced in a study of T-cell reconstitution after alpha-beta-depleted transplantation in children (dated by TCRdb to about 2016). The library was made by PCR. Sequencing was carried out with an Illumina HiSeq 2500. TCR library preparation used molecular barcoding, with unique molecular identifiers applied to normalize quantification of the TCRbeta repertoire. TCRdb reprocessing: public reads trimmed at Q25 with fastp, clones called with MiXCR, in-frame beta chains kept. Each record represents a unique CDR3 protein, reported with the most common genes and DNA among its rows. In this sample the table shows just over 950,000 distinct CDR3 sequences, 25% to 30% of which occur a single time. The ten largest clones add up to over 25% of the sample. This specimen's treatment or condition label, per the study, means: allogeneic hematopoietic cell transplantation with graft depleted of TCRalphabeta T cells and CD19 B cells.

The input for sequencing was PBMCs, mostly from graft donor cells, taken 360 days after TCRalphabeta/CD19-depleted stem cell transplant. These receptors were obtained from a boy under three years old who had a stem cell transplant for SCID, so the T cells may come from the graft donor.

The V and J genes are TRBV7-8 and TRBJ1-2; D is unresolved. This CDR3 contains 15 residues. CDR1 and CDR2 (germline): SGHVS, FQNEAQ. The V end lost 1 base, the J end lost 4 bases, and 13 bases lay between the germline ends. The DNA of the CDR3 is TGTGCCAGCAGCTTAGTGGAGCACAGAGTCTATGGCTACACCTTC. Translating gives CASSLVEHRVYGYTF.

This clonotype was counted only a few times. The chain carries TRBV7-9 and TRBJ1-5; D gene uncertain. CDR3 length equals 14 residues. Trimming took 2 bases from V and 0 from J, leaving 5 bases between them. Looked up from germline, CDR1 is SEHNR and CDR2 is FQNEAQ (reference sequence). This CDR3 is CASSLSDSNQPQHF. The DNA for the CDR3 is TGTGCCAGCAGCTTATCGGATAGCAATCAGCCCCAGCATTTT.

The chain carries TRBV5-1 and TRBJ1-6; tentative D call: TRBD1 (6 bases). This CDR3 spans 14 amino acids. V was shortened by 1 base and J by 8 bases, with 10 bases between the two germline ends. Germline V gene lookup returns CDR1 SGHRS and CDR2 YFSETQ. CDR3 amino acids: CASSLRGADSPLHF. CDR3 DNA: TGCGCCAGCAGCTTGAGGGGGGCTGATTCACCCCTCCACTTT.

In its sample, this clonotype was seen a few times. CDR3 nucleotides: TGCAGTGCCAGCAGGACTAGCGGGGACCTCTCCTACAATGAGCAGTTCTTC. Translation gives CSASRTSGDLSYNEQFF. The chain is built from TRBV20-1 and TRBJ2-1; 12 positions match TRBD2. The CDR3 covers 17 residues. Germline values: CDR1 DFQATT, CDR2 SNEGSKA (reference sequence). Unmatched junction bases numbered 9, after V lost 6 bases and J lost 0 bases.

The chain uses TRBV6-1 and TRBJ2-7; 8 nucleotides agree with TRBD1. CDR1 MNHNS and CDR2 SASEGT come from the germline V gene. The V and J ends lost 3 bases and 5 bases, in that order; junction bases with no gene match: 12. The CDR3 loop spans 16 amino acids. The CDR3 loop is CASSETIGTGANEQYF. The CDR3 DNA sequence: TGTGCCAGCAGTGAGACAATCGGGACAGGCGCCAACGAGCAGTACTTC.

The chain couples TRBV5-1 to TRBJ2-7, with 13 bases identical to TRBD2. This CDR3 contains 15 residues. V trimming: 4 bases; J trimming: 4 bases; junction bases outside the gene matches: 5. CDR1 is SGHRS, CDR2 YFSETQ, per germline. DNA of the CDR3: TGCGCCAGCAGCATCGGACTAGCGGGGGAGTACGAGCAGTACTTC. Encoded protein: CASSIGLAGEYEQYF.

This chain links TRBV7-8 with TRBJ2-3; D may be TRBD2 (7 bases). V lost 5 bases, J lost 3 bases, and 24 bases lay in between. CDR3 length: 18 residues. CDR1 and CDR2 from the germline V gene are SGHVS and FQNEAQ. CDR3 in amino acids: CASSLLRRGGEGTDTQYF. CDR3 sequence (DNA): TGTGCCAGCAGCCTCCTGCGACGAGGGGGGGAAGGTACAGATACGCAGTATTTT.

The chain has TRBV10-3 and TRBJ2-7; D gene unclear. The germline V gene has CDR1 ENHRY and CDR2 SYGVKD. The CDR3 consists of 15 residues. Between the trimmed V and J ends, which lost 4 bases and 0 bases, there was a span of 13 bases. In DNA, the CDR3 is TGTGCCATCAGTGGTTCGGACCCATTCTCCTACGAGCAGTACTTC. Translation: CAISGSDPFSYEQYF.